The 29 T cell receptor beta chains reported below all come from one sample, sequenced in a study of graft-versus-host responses after intestinal transplantation. Clones were read by immunoSEQ multiplex PCR, and TCRdb kept only the in-frame ones, dropping some. This sample has about 23,000 clones; 90% to 95% occur once, and the top ten carry about 2%. The sample was PBMCs, taken around 40 days after intestinal transplant. The source is a human patient who received an intestinal transplant, so some T cells may come from the graft donor.

The genes are TRBV6-5 and TRBJ2-2; possible D gene TRBD2, 6 bases. The CDR3 extends over 14 amino acids. V dropped 4 bases and J dropped 7 bases, with 13 bases sitting between them. CDR1 is MNHEY, CDR2 SVGAGI, per germline. DNA of the CDR3: TGTGCCAGCAGTTTATACCAGGGAGGCGGGGAGCTGTTTTTT. Translated, it gives CASSLYQGGGELFF.

The rearrangement joins TRBV11-2 to TRBJ2-2; 8 nucleotides align to TRBD2. V dropped 8 bases and J dropped 3; count of bases not matched to a gene: 5. The CDR3 extends over 14 amino acids. Germline V gives CDR1 SGHAT, CDR2 FQNNGV. CDR3 sequence: CASLSGSHTGELFF. DNA of the CDR3: TGTGCCAGCCTGAGCGGGAGCCACACCGGGGAGCTGTTTTTT. Using reference TRBV11-2 and TRBJ2-2 for the parts outside the CDR3, the full variable domain is EAGVAQSPRYKIIEKRQSVAFWCNPISGHATLYWYQQILGQGPKLLIQFQNNGVVDDSQLPKDRFSAERLKGVDSTLKIQPAKLEDSAVYLCASLSGSHTGELFFGEGSRLTVL.

This clone was observed once. The chain combines TRBV19 with TRBJ2-1; no clear D gene. The CDR3 has 17 amino acids. Trimming left V 0 bases short and J 0 bases short, with 12 bases between. From germline, CDR1 is LNHDA and CDR2 SQIVND (reference sequence). This CDR3 is CASSIDLKRSSYNEQFF. In nucleotides, the CDR3 is TGTGCCAGTAGTATAGATCTAAAACGGTCCTCCTACAATGAGCAGTTCTTC.

Regarding this clone: The junction departs from the called germline gene at one end, perhaps through a read error. This rearrangement joins TRBV28 to TRBJ2-1, with no clear D. The germline V gene has CDR1 MDHEN and CDR2 SYDVKM. The CDR3 spans 13 residues. CDR3 sequence: CASSLNPYSEQFF. CDR3 nucleotide sequence: TGTGCCAGCAGTTTAAATCCATACAGTGAGCAGTTCTTC.

This chain connects TRBV5-4 to TRBJ2-5, with D perhaps matching TRBD1 (6 bases). The CDR3 totals 17 residues. V was shortened by 0 bases and J by 13 bases, with 28 bases between the two germline ends. Germline CDR1 SGHNT, CDR2 YYREEE (reference sequence). CDR3 in DNA: TGTGCCAGCAGCTTGGTTCTGGGACACCCTAATCGGTACGAGCGGTACTTC. Its protein is CASSLVLGHPNRYERYF.

The chain carries TRBV7-2 and TRBJ2-7; 7 bases align to TRBD2. The germline V gene has CDR1 SGHTA and CDR2 FQGNSA. This CDR3 has 16 amino acids. V was clipped by 5 bases and J by 3 bases; unmatched bases: 13. DNA of the CDR3: TGTGCCAGCAGCCCTCCGGGAGGACCCCCAGGCTACGAGCAGTACTTC. Translating it yields CASSPPGGPPGYEQYF.

This clone has a single count. The rearrangement joins TRBV7-3 to TRBJ2-2; TRBD2 agrees at 10 bases. The CDR3 length is 15 residues. Germline loops: CDR1 SGHTA, CDR2 FQGTGA. With V trimmed by 4 bases and J by 7 bases, 6 bases remained unmatched. The DNA for the CDR3 is TGTGCCAGCAGCTCAAGCGGGAGGGTAGGCGGGGAGCTGTTTTTT. Its translation: CASSSSGRVGGELFF.

The chain recombines TRBV6-5 with TRBJ2-1; D ambiguous. V shed 2 bases and J shed 5 bases, with 7 bases lying between them. This CDR3 is built from 13 residues. CDR1 and CDR2 (germline): MNHEY, SVGAGI. CDR3 bases: TGTGCCAGCAGTTACATATCACACAATGAGCAGTTCTTC. Residues: CASSYISHNEQFF.

This clone was recorded only once. This chain links TRBV27 with TRBJ2-3, with 9 bases aligning to TRBD2. Germline V lookup: CDR1 MNHEY, CDR2 SMNVEV (reference sequence). The CDR3 extends over 14 amino acids. V was pared by 6 bases and J by 2 bases, with 3 bases of the junction left unmatched. In nucleotides, the CDR3 is TGTGCCAGCAGCTGGGGACTAGCCACAGATACGCAGTATTTT. Its translation: CASSWGLATDTQYF.

The chain carries TRBV11-3 and TRBJ2-1; 12 nucleotides align to TRBD2. The CDR3 extends over 15 amino acids. The V gene's germline CDR1 is SGHNT and CDR2 YENEEA. J was trimmed by 8 bases and V by 5 bases; bases with no gene match: 7. The CDR3 region has the DNA TGTGCCAGCAGCCCGACTAGCGGGAGACTCCATGAGCAGTTCTTC. Translation gives CASSPTSGRLHEQFF.

The chain recombines TRBV27 with TRBJ2-1; perhaps TRBD1 as D (6 bases). Germline V lookup: CDR1 MNHEY, CDR2 SMNVEV (reference sequence). Trimming removed 3 bases from V and 5 bases from J, with 8 bases in between. The CDR3 is 13 amino acids. CDR3 amino acids: CASSFQGNNEQFF. As DNA, the CDR3 is TGTGCCAGCAGTTTCCAGGGGAACAATGAGCAGTTCTTC.

The chain uses TRBV19 and TRBJ2-1; 7 bases align to TRBD2. CDR3 length: 15 residues. From germline, CDR1 is LNHDA and CDR2 SQIVND (reference sequence). V shed 5 bases, J shed 4 bases, and the junction held 8 bases outside the gene matches. The CDR3 bases are TGTGCCAGTAGTGACCGGGACTACCGATACAATGAGCAGTTCTTC. Its translation is CASSDRDYRYNEQFF. Combining the CDR3 with reference TRBV19 and TRBJ2-1 gives the whole variable domain DGGITQSPKYLFRKEGQNVTLSCEQNLNHDAMYWYRQDPGQGLRLIYYSQIVNDFQKGDIAEGYSVSREKKESFPLTVTSAQKNPTAFYLCASSDRDYRYNEQFFGPGTRLTVL.

DNA for the CDR3: TGTGCCAGCAGTTTATTATACAGGGGGCAAGACTACGAGCAGTACTTC. As protein: CASSLLYRGQDYEQYF. The chain employs TRBV28 and TRBJ2-7; 9 bases fit TRBD1. Germline CDR1 MDHEN, CDR2 SYDVKM. The length of the CDR3 is 16 residues. V lost 1 base to trimming and J lost 3 bases; unmatched junction nucleotides: 7.

The CDR3 DNA reads TGTGCCAGCAGCCTAACAAGGACCCACGAGCAGTACTTC. It is translated as CASSLTRTHEQYF. V usage is TRBV27 and J usage is TRBJ2-7; D uncertain. The germline V gene has CDR1 MNHEY and CDR2 SMNVEV (reference sequence). The V end was cut by 6 bases, the J end by 5 bases, with 14 bases between. The CDR3 sequence is 13 residues long.

The chain uses TRBV5-5 and TRBJ2-7, with 11 bases aligning to TRBD2. The germline V gene encodes CDR1 SGHKS and CDR2 YYEKEE (reference sequence). The CDR3 totals 14 residues. With 4 bases clipped from V and 3 bases from J, the junction kept 3 bases outside the gene matches. The DNA of the CDR3 is TGTGCCAGCAGCAGGACTAGCGGGCTCTACGAGCAGTACTTC. It translates to CASSRTSGLYEQYF.

This CDR3 is CASSLITAAKSYEQYF. The CDR3 bases are TGCGCCAGCAGCTTGATTACAGCGGCGAAGTCCTACGAGCAGTACTTC. The rearrangement links TRBV5-1 to TRBJ2-7, with D maybe TRBD2 (5 bases). The CDR3 extends over 16 amino acids. The V end was cut by 1 base, the J end by 1 base, with 15 bases between. Germline values: CDR1 SGHRS, CDR2 YFSETQ.

The rearrangement uses TRBV28 and TRBJ2-7; the match to TRBD1 covers 7 bases. Per germline, CDR1 MDHEN and CDR2 SYDVKM. CDR3 size: 16 residues. V lost 5 bases and J lost 0; bases outside the gene matches: 10. CDR3 residues: CASSLRQGYYSYEQYF. CDR3 sequence (DNA): TGTGCCAGCAGTCTGAGACAGGGTTATTACTCCTACGAGCAGTACTTC.

V is TRBV5-1 and J is TRBJ1-4, with 7 bases that match TRBD1. V shed 2 bases and J 4 bases; nucleotides not matched to a gene: 8. Germline V gene sequence: CDR1 SGHRS, CDR2 YFSETQ. This CDR3 comprises 16 residues. This CDR3 reads CASSLYTGQFNEKLFF. The DNA of the CDR3 is TGCGCCAGCAGCTTATACACGGGACAGTTTAATGAAAAACTGTTTTTT.

This CDR3 reads CASSLNPGQGRSEQFF. The CDR3 DNA reads as TGTGCCAGCAGTCTAAATCCGGGACAGGGAAGGTCTGAGCAGTTCTTC. This chain uses TRBV28 with TRBJ2-1; 9 nucleotides agree with TRBD1. CDR3 size: 16 residues. The trim removed 5 bases at V and 9 bases at J, leaving 14 bases unmatched. Germline V CDR1 and CDR2: MDHEN, SYDVKM.

This sequence joins TRBV4-1 and TRBJ1-2; the D gene is possibly TRBD1 (5 bases). CDR1 is MGHRA and CDR2 is YSYEKL in the germline V gene. Between the trimmed V and J ends, which lost 2 bases and 4 bases, there was a span of 11 bases. CDR3 length: 14 residues. Here the CDR3 DNA reads TGCGCCAGCAGCCAAACCCCAGGGACCTATGGCTACACCTTC. Encoded protein: CASSQTPGTYGYTF.

The rearrangement joins TRBV28 to TRBJ1-1, with D perhaps TRBD1 (5 bases). V was pared by 1 base and J by 5 bases, with 20 bases between. The CDR3 sequence is 17 residues long. The germline CDR1 and CDR2 sequences are MDHEN and SYDVKM. This CDR3 is CASSLLLLGVIGTEAFF. The CDR3 bases are TGTGCCAGCAGTTTATTACTTTTGGGGGTGATCGGGACTGAAGCTTTCTTT.

J is TRBJ2-7 and V is TRBV2; D gene uncertain. The CDR3 runs 10 residues. Trimming took 3 bases from V and 3 from J, leaving 0 bases between them. Germline V CDR1 and CDR2: SNHLY, FYNNEI. CDR3 bases: TGTGCCAGCAGTGACTACGAGCAGTACTTC. This gives the protein CASSDYEQYF.

The J gene is TRBJ1-1, the V gene TRBV27; D may be TRBD1 (6 bases). The V gene's germline CDR1 is MNHEY and CDR2 SMNVEV (reference sequence). V was trimmed by 7 bases and J by 1 base, leaving 10 bases between them. The CDR3 runs to 13 residues. This CDR3 reads CASKLGQNTEAFF. In DNA form, the CDR3 reads TGTGCCAGCAAACTGGGACAGAACACTGAAGCTTTCTTT.

The gene calls are TRBV2 and TRBJ2-7, with D unresolved. Trimming took 7 bases from V and 3 from J, leaving 4 bases between them. The CDR3 is made up of 10 amino acids. Germline CDR1 and CDR2: SNHLY and FYNNEI. The DNA of the CDR3 is TGTGCCAGCACGGACTACGAGCAGTACTTC. This encodes CASTDYEQYF. Drawing the rest from reference TRBV2 and TRBJ2-7, the complete variable domain is EPEVTQTPSHQVTQMGQEVILRCVPISNHLYFYWYRQILGQKVEFLVSFYNNEISEKSEIFDDQFSVERPDGSNFTLKIRSTKLEDSAMYFCASTDYEQYFGPGTRLTVT.

The chain carries TRBV6-4 and TRBJ2-1; 9 nucleotides line up with TRBD1. Germline CDR1 MRHNA, CDR2 SNTAGT. This CDR3 spans 15 amino acids. Germline trimming cut 2 bases from V and 3 bases from J; bases unmatched to any gene: 2. CDR3 sequence: CASSDETGGYNEQFF. CDR3 nucleotide sequence: TGTGCCAGCAGTGACGAGACAGGGGGCTACAATGAGCAGTTCTTC.

The V call is TRBV11-1, the J call TRBJ2-5, with D possibly TRBD1 on 5 matching bases. The germline V gene encodes CDR1 SGHAT and CDR2 FQDESV (reference sequence). V was cut by 1 base and J by 4 bases, with 7 bases left in between. The length of the CDR3 is 13 residues. The CDR3 coding sequence is TGTGCCAGCAGCTTAGATAGGGGAGAGACCCAGTACTTC. Protein product: CASSLDRGETQYF.

The V and J genes are TRBV7-6 and TRBJ1-1; 7 bases line up with TRBD1. CDR1 and CDR2 from the germline V gene are SGHVS and FNYEAQ. V was clipped by 5 bases and J by 5 bases; unmatched bases: 8. The CDR3 runs to 14 residues. The CDR3 DNA reads TGTGCCAGCAGCCATGACAGGGTAGAAACTGAAGCTTTCTTT. Translated: CASSHDRVETEAFF.

The chain is built from TRBV2 and TRBJ1-3; 8 nucleotides agree with TRBD1. The CDR3 runs 16 residues. CDR1 is SNHLY and CDR2 is FYNNEI in the germline V gene. With 2 bases clipped from V and 4 bases from J, the junction kept 7 bases outside the gene matches. CDR3 protein: CASSEWTGSAGNTIYF. Written as DNA, the CDR3 is TGTGCCAGCAGTGAATGGACAGGGTCGGCGGGAAACACCATATATTTT.

This chain joins TRBV18 and TRBJ2-1, with a tentative D call TRBD2 (6 bases). V lost 3 bases to trimming and J lost 4 bases, with 13 bases between them. Germline loops: CDR1 KGHSH, CDR2 LQKENI. The CDR3 is 15 amino acids. The CDR3 nucleotides read TGTGCCAGCTCACCGACTAGTGGTCTATACAATGAGCAGTTCTTC. Encoded protein: CASSPTSGLYNEQFF.